These 9 T cell receptor beta chains were all obtained from the same sample, sequenced in a study of T cells after yellow fever vaccination. TCRdb analysed the 5' RACE reads with MiXCR anew, one entry per CDR3 protein. This table holds 510,000 or so distinct CDR3 sequences, 15% to 20% found once. The sequenced sample was PBMCs, obtained 15 days after the yellow fever booster vaccination. The receptors originated from a man between 25 and 39 years old who received the YFV17D yellow fever vaccine.

The chain carries TRBV6-5 and TRBJ2-1; D gene ambiguous. The CDR3 is 15 amino acids. Germline V gives CDR1 MNHEY, CDR2 SVGAGI. The V and J ends lost 2 bases and 4 bases respectively, with 12 bases between them. Written as DNA, the CDR3 is TGTGCCAGCAGTTACGGTCGCCCACCATACAATGAGCAGTTCTTC. Translating gives CASSYGRPPYNEQFF.

The genes are TRBV20-1 and TRBJ2-1; D is undetermined. Germline CDR1 is DFQATT and CDR2 is SNEGSKA (reference sequence). V was pared by 1 base and J by 9 bases, with 7 bases between. This CDR3 contains 11 residues. The DNA for the CDR3 is TGCAGTGCTAGAGTCGTCCCTGAGCAGTTCTTC. This sequence encodes CSARVVPEQFF.

This clonotype was recorded a few times. The chain has TRBV7-2 and TRBJ2-3; D may be TRBD2 (6 bases). The ends were cut back, 6 bases at V and 0 bases at J, with 16 bases in the middle. Germline V CDR1 and CDR2: SGHTA, FQGNSA. CDR3 length: 16 amino acids. CDR3 coding DNA: TGTGCCAGCAGTTCTTTCGTAGCGGCTAGCACAGATACGCAGTATTTT. This sequence encodes CASSSFVAASTDTQYF.

This chain links TRBV27 with TRBJ2-3; D is perhaps TRBD2 (6 bases). The CDR3 length is 16 residues. Germline values: CDR1 MNHEY, CDR2 SMNVEV (reference sequence). V lost 0 bases and J lost 0, with 10 bases in between. CDR3 nucleotide sequence: TGTGCCAGCAGTTTATCCGGCGGGACTAGCACAGATACGCAGTATTTT. Protein sequence: CASSLSGGTSTDTQYF.

The V and J genes are TRBV7-9 and TRBJ2-7; no definite D call. V dropped 3 bases and J dropped 0 bases, with 9 bases sitting between them. CDR3 length: 14 amino acids. Per germline, CDR1 SEHNR and CDR2 FQNEAQ (reference sequence). The CDR3: CASSLVSSSYEQYF. For the CDR3, the DNA is TGTGCCAGCAGCTTGGTTTCCAGCTCCTACGAGCAGTACTTC.

There are a few counts of this clonotype. The chain couples TRBV27 to TRBJ2-3; TRBD1 is a possible D gene (5 bases). V shed 7 bases and J shed 4 bases, with 12 bases lying between them. The CDR3 contains 13 residues. Germline CDR1 and CDR2: MNHEY and SMNVEV (reference sequence). The CDR3 coding sequence is TGTGCCAGCACTCCAGGGATCCCAGATACGCAGTATTTT. Amino acid sequence: CASTPGIPDTQYF.

The chain carries TRBV7-2 and TRBJ2-3, with 7 bases fitting TRBD2. Germline V CDR1 and CDR2: SGHTA, FQGNSA. The CDR3 covers 15 residues. Trimming at V came to 5 bases and at J to 2 bases, leaving 7 bases not matched to a gene. The CDR3 DNA sequence: TGTGCCAGCAGCACCCTAGCGGATTTCACAGATACGCAGTATTTT. Translated: CASSTLADFTDTQYF. Combining the CDR3 with reference TRBV7-2 and TRBJ2-3 gives the whole variable domain GAGVSQSPSNKVTEKGKDVELRCDPISGHTALYWYRQSLGQGLEFLIYFQGNSAPDKSGLPSDRFSAERTGGSVSTLTIQRTQQEDSAVYLCASSTLADFTDTQYFGPGTRLTVL.

The J gene is TRBJ1-1, the V gene TRBV3-1; D remains ambiguous. Trimming took 4 bases from V and 10 from J, leaving 4 bases between them. Per the germline V gene, CDR1 is LGHDT and CDR2 is YNNKEL (reference sequence). This CDR3 has 9 residues. The CDR3 DNA sequence: TGTGCCAGCAGCCGGGCAGCTTTCTTT. As protein: CASSRAAFF. The full variable domain, with the rest looked up from reference TRBV3-1 and TRBJ1-1, is DTAVSQTPKYLVTQMGNDKSIKCEQNLGHDTMYWYKQDSKKFLKIMFSYNNKELIINETVPNRFSPKSPDKAHLNLHINSLELGDSAVYFCASSRAAFFGQGTRLTVV.

This clonotype has only a few counts. The chain combines TRBV12-5 with TRBJ2-1, with 8 positions matching TRBD1. V trimming: 3 bases; J trimming: 2 bases; junction bases outside the gene matches: 3. CDR3 size: 15 residues. Germline V gives CDR1 LGHNT, CDR2 FRNRAP. In DNA form, the CDR3 reads TGTGCTAGTGGTTTAGTACAGGGGGCCTACAATGAGCAGTTCTTC. It codes for CASGLVQGAYNEQFF.